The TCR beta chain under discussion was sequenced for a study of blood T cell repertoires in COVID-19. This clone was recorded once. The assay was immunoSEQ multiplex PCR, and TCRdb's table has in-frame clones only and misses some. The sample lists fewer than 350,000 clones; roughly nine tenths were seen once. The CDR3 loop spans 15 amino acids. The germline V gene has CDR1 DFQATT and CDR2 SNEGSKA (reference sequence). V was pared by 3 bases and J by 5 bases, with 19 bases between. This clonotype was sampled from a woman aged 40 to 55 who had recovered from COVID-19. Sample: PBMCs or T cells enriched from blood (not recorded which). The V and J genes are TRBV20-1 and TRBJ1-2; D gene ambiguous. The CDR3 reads CSASPGGLNSYGYTF. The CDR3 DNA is TGCAGTGCTAGTCCAGGTGGCCTTAACTCGTATGGCTACACCTTC.